These T cell receptor beta chains were read from a single sample in a study of T cells in Graves' hyperthyroidism and ophthalmopathy. One entry per CDR3 protein, called by TCRdb with MiXCR from the multiplex PCR reads. This sample carries roughly 250,000 distinct CDR3 sequences, roughly 15% of them seen once, and the ten largest clones take approximately 30%. The sequencing sample was made of blood. These receptors all come from a woman between 18 and 29 years old with Graves' ophthalmopathy. CDR3s include the opening cysteine and the closing phenylalanine or tryptophan. D genes are given only for firm matches. Size is omitted from some rows. Given values are once, few, many or a class for expanded clones.

v_call	j_call	d_call	clone_size	cdr3_nt	cdr3_aa
TRBV5-1	TRBJ2-3	TRBD1	many	TGCGCCAGCAGTTCGCGATCCGGGACAGGGGGAGATACGCAGTATTTT	CASSSRSGTGGDTQYF
TRBV2	TRBJ2-7	-	many	TGTGCCAGCAGTCGGACCTCAGGTTGGGACGAGCAGTACTTC	CASSRTSGWDEQYF
TRBV3-1	TRBJ2-5	-	many	TGTGCCAGCAGCCAAGTTGGCTATCTCCCCCAGTACTTC	CASSQVGYLPQYF
TRBV12-3/TRBV12-4	TRBJ2-7	TRBD1	many	TGTGCCAGCAGTTGGACAGGGAGACTAGGAAGCTACGAGCAGTACTTC	CASSWTGRLGSYEQYF
TRBV28	TRBJ2-3	-	many	TGTGCCAGCAGTCCCCGGGACAATTATACGCAGTATTTT	CASSPRDNYTQYF
TRBV28	TRBJ1-4	TRBD1	-	TGTGCCAGCAGTTCACCCACAGGGGGGGGAGCTACTAATGAAAAACTGTTTTTT	CASSSPTGGGATNEKLFF
TRBV30	TRBJ1-6	TRBD1	-	TGTGCCAGTAGGCAGACAGGGTACGCTTCACCCCTCCACTTT	CASRQTGYASPLHF
TRBV11-2	TRBJ2-7	-	many	TGTGCCAGCAGCTTAGACCGGTTCTACGAGCAGTACTTC	CASSLDRFYEQYF
TRBV28	TRBJ1-2	-	-	TGTGCCAGCAGTGCCCATGGGGGGGCGGGGGGCTACACCTTC	CASSAHGGAGGYTF
TRBV12-3/TRBV12-4	TRBJ2-7	TRBD1	many	TGTGCCAGCAGTCAAGGGACAGGGATCGAGCAGTACTTC	CASSQGTGIEQYF
TRBV7-9	TRBJ1-5	TRBD1	many	TGTGCCAGCAGCTCTACAGGGGACAATCAGCCCCAGCATTTT	CASSSTGDNQPQHF
TRBV12-3/TRBV12-4	TRBJ1-1	-	many	TGTGCGACCGAGAGTGAGAGGACGCCTGAAGCTTTCTTT	CATESERTPEAFF
TRBV7-9	TRBJ1-2	TRBD1	many	TGTGCCAGCAGCCCGAGCCGGGACAGAGCATCCCCTAACTATGGCTACACCTTC	CASSPSRDRASPNYGYTF
TRBV7-3	TRBJ1-1	-	many	TGTGCCAGCAGCTTAAACGCAGGGACGAACACTGAAGCTTTCTTT	CASSLNAGTNTEAFF
TRBV5-1	TRBJ1-2	TRBD1	-	TGCGCCAGCAGCTTGGGGGGTGTCCGGACAGGGGGTTATGATTATGGCTACACCTTC	CASSLGGVRTGGYDYGYTF
TRBV5-1	TRBJ2-2	TRBD2	-	TGCGCCAGCAGTTTTAGCGGGAGTTCGGGCGGGGAGCTGTTTTTT	CASSFSGSSGGELFF
TRBV20-1	TRBJ1-2	TRBD1	many	TGCAGTGCTCCAAACACACAGGGGTCGGGTGGCTACACCTTC	CSAPNTQGSGGYTF
TRBV7-9	TRBJ2-5	-	many	TGTGCCAGCAGCCCCCAACAGAGGATACAAGAGACCCAGTACTTC	CASSPQQRIQETQYF
TRBV9	TRBJ2-3	-	few	TGTGCCAGCAGCGTAGAGTCTGGGACCCCAGATACGCAGTATTTT	CASSVESGTPDTQYF
TRBV28	TRBJ1-2	TRBD1	many	TGTGCCAGCAGTTTCCATAGCAGGGGGCGCCAAAGTAACTATGGCTACACCTTC	CASSFHSRGRQSNYGYTF
TRBV7-9	TRBJ2-4	-	-	TGTGCCAGCAGCTTAGCCCCCGCTCTTGCCAAAAACATTCAGTACTTC	CASSLAPALAKNIQYF
TRBV5-5	TRBJ2-3	TRBD1	many	TGTGCCAGCAGCAGGGACAGGGATTCAGATACGCAGTATTTT	CASSRDRDSDTQYF
TRBV13	TRBJ2-5	TRBD1	many	TGTGCCAGCAGCGCCCGGACAGGGGAGGTAGAGACCCAGTACTTC	CASSARTGEVETQYF
TRBV7-9	TRBJ2-3	-	-	TGCGCCAGCAGCAGTTTCTTGGGCACAGATACGCAGTATTTT	CASSSFLGTDTQYF
TRBV20-1	TRBJ2-5	-	many	TGCAGTGCTAGTGGGGGGACCCAGTACTTC	CSASGGTQYF
TRBV7-2	TRBJ2-3	-	-	TGTGCCAGCAGCGCCGCAGTCACAGATACGCAGTATTTT	CASSAAVTDTQYF
TRBV20-1	TRBJ2-5	-	many	TGCAGTGCTGGGGACTTCCAAGAGACCCAGTACTTC	CSAGDFQETQYF
TRBV7-9	TRBJ2-5	TRBD2	many	TGTGCCAGCAGCTTTTTACTAGCGGGGCGGCGGGGGCAAGAGACCCAGTACTTC	CASSFLLAGRRGQETQYF
TRBV3-1	TRBJ2-2	TRBD2	many	TGTGCCAGCAGCCAAGATAAGGCTAGCGGGGTCACCGGGGAGCTGTTTTTT	CASSQDKASGVTGELFF
TRBV29-1	TRBJ2-7	-	many	TGCAGCGTTGGTTGGCGGCTGGAGGGGGAGCAGTACTTC	CSVGWRLEGEQYF
TRBV20-1	TRBJ1-1	TRBD1	many	TGCAGTGCTTCAACCCCCAGGGCAGGGGGCTACACTGAAGCTTTCTTT	CSASTPRAGGYTEAFF
TRBV7-9	TRBJ2-7	-	many	TGTGCCAGCAGCTTAGGGACTGTTCCCTACGAGCAGTACTTC	CASSLGTVPYEQYF
TRBV19	TRBJ2-1	-	-	TGTGCCAGTAGTACACAGGGAACTTACAATGAGCAGTTCTTC	CASSTQGTYNEQFF
TRBV2	TRBJ2-5	TRBD2	many	TGTGCCACCCTACCGGGACTAGCGAAAGAGACCCAGTACTTC	CATLPGLAKETQYF
TRBV9	TRBJ2-7	-	many	TGTGCCAGCAGCGTAGAGGCAAACAGAGAGCAGTACTTC	CASSVEANREQYF
TRBV27	TRBJ2-7	TRBD1	many	TGTGCCAGCAGCTTATTTGGGACAGGGGGCTGGTACGAGCAGTACTTC	CASSLFGTGGWYEQYF
TRBV12-3/TRBV12-4	TRBJ1-1	-	many	TGTGCCAGCAGCTACAGAGGGAGCACTGAAGCTTTCTTT	CASSYRGSTEAFF
TRBV7-9	TRBJ2-5	TRBD1	many	TGTGCCAGCAGCTTGCTCGGGGACAGGGGAGAAGAGACCCAGTACTTC	CASSLLGDRGEETQYF
TRBV30	TRBJ1-1	-	many	TGTGCCTGGAGGGCACCGGGACCGGGAAGGACTGAAGCTTTCTTT	CAWRAPGPGRTEAFF
TRBV19	TRBJ2-1	TRBD2	many	TGTGCCAGTAGTATTTCCTTAGGGTCGGGAGGGCCTCGGAATGAGCAGTTCTTC	CASSISLGSGGPRNEQFF
TRBV5-4	TRBJ2-1	-	many	TGTGCCAGCAGCCCGAAACCCCCAGGGGCGCCGTACAATGAGCAGTTCTTC	CASSPKPPGAPYNEQFF
TRBV7-8	TRBJ2-7	-	many	TGTGCCAGCAGCAAGGCCAGGCTGAGATCCTACGAGCAGTACTTC	CASSKARLRSYEQYF
TRBV15	TRBJ1-5	TRBD1	few	TGTGCCACCAGCTCCCAGGGGGCAGGCAATCAGCCCCAGCATTTT	CATSSQGAGNQPQHF
TRBV12-3/TRBV12-4	TRBJ2-1	-	many	TGTGCCAGCAGCCCATCCTCCGGGAGCAATGAGCAGTTCTTC	CASSPSSGSNEQFF
TRBV27	TRBJ2-4	TRBD1	-	TGTGCCAGCAGACCGACAGGGGGCATTCAGTACTTC	CASRPTGGIQYF
TRBV12-3/TRBV12-4	TRBJ2-7	TRBD2	many	TGTGCCAGCAGCGCTACCGGGACTAACTACGAGCAGTACTTC	CASSATGTNYEQYF
TRBV2	TRBJ1-2	-	-	TGTGCCAGCAGTACGGGACTCGGCGTCTATGGCTACACCTTC	CASSTGLGVYGYTF
TRBV4-3	TRBJ2-2	TRBD2	many	TGCGCCAGCAGCCTCGGGGCTAGCGGAAACACCGGGGAGCTGTTTTTT	CASSLGASGNTGELFF
TRBV9	TRBJ2-1	TRBD2	few	TGTGCCAGCAGCGTAGCTACTAGCGGGAGTATTTACAATGAGCAGTTCTTC	CASSVATSGSIYNEQFF
TRBV24-1	TRBJ2-1	TRBD2	many	TGTGCCACCAGAAAACTAGCGTCGGATGAGCAGTTCTTC	CATRKLASDEQFF